This TCR beta chain was captured in a study of CD8 T cells in ankylosing spondylitis. From germline, CDR1 is MGHDK and CDR2 SYGVNS. V shed 6 bases and J shed 3 bases, with 11 bases lying between them. CDR3 size: 13 residues. This clonotype has at least ten counts. Each CDR3 protein is one row after TCRdb ran MiXCR on the 5' RACE reads. The sample holds more than 95,000 distinct CDR3 sequences, almost 8.5% seen once. The V gene is TRBV25-1, the J gene TRBJ2-5; no reliable D call. The receptor's source is a male donor with ankylosing spondylitis or in good health (not recorded which). Input material: blood, either unsorted or a sorted T cell fraction (not recorded which). The CDR3 sequence: CASRDPIEETQYF. The CDR3 DNA follows: TGTGCCAGCAGGGATCCCATCGAAGAGACCCAGTACTTC. The full variable domain, rest sourced from reference TRBV25-1 and TRBJ2-5, is EADIYQTPRYLVIGTGKKITLECSQTMGHDKMYWYQQDPGMELHLIHYSYGVNSTEKGDLSSESTVSRIRTEHFPLTLESARPSHTSQYLCASRDPIEETQYFGPGTRLLVL.